This T cell receptor beta chain came from a study of shared clonotypes between healthy human individuals. In germline, CDR1 is SGDLS, CDR2 YYNGEE. This CDR3 has 16 residues. Germline trimming cut 0 bases from V and 3 bases from J; bases unmatched to any gene: 4. Findings of the study overall: Depth was large, yet rarefaction showed that sorted-subset sequencing was incomplete. Across a handful of donors, naive CD4 shared 5% to 6%, naive CD8 more than 3%, memory CD4 more than 2%, memory CD8 over 0.3%.

CD45RO-negative, CCR7-positively selected cells formed the naive CD8 fraction, excluding terminally differentiated effector memory CD45RA+ cells. A remark on this clone: Its matching antigen is unknown.

The assay was carried out at the deep level. The authors' processing: ImmunoSEQ yielded junction-only sequences lacking quality scores, so filtering differed. Assay used: immunoSEQ multiplex PCR; TCRdb lists only in-frame clones, some missing. V, J and clone size reflect that table, while D and trimming were determined from the DNA. The profile shows hundreds of thousands of clones, less than 97% of them singletons. The sample was naive CD8+ T cells sorted from blood. This chain links TRBV9 with TRBJ2-7; 12 bases are shared with TRBD1. The receptor was isolated from a woman aged 30 to 39 in good health. CDR3 region: CASSVDGTGGHYEQYF. The CDR3 region has the DNA TGTGCCAGCAGCGTAGACGGGACAGGGGGCCACTACGAGCAGTACTTC. The full variable domain, rest sourced from reference TRBV9 and TRBJ2-7, is DSGVTQTPKHLITATGQRVTLRCSPRSGDLSVYWYQQSLDQGLQFLIQYYNGEERAKGNILERFSAQQFPDLHSELNLSSLELGDSALYFCASSVDGTGGHYEQYFGPGTRLTVT.